This passage covers 18 T cell receptor beta chains from one sample sequenced in a study of blood T cell repertoires in COVID-19. TCRdb's table, derived via immunoSEQ multiplex PCR, lists solely in-frame clones and lacks some. The sample holds approximately 110,000 clones, 81% seen once. Sequenced input: peripheral blood. Every receptor here comes from a man at least 80 years old with acute or convalescent COVID-19.

The chain uses TRBV10-3 and TRBJ2-7; no definite D call. V was trimmed by 11 bases and J by 0 bases, leaving 17 bases between them. The CDR3 spans 14 residues. In germline, CDR1 is ENHRY, CDR2 SYGVKD. The CDR3 protein is CAAGMPVSSYEQYF. The CDR3 DNA reads as TGTGCCGCCGGTATGCCGGTGAGCTCCTACGAGCAGTACTTC.

V usage is TRBV5-1 and J usage is TRBJ2-3, with 9 bases that match TRBD2. CDR1 SGHRS and CDR2 YFSETQ come from the germline V gene. The CDR3 spans 16 residues. The trim removed 3 bases at V and 3 bases at J, leaving 8 bases unmatched. As DNA, the CDR3 is TGCGCCAGCAGCTCCCCTCCACTAGCGGGTACAGATACGCAGTATTTT. Encoded protein: CASSSPPLAGTDTQYF.

The rearrangement links TRBV2 to TRBJ2-5; 12 bases are a match to TRBD2. V gave up 7 bases and J gave up 5 bases; unmatched junction bases: 8. CDR3 length: 15 residues. Germline V gives CDR1 SNHLY, CDR2 FYNNEI. CDR3 residues: CASIPLAGGQETQYF. The CDR3 region has the DNA TGTGCCAGCATCCCTCTAGCGGGAGGGCAGGAGACCCAGTACTTC.

The gene calls are TRBV5-6 and TRBJ1-2, with TRBD1 matching over 7 bases. Unmatched junction bases numbered 6, after V lost 3 bases and J lost 4 bases. Germline assignment: CDR1 SGHDT and CDR2 YYEEEE. This CDR3 is 14 amino acids long. The CDR3 spells CASSSDGTAYGYTF. The CDR3 region has the DNA TGTGCCAGCAGCTCGGATGGGACAGCCTATGGCTACACCTTC.

The rearrangement links TRBV9 to TRBJ2-4, with D tentatively TRBD2 (5 bases). CDR3 length: 14 amino acids. V was pared by 1 base and J by 6 bases, with 11 bases between. Germline V gene lookup returns CDR1 SGDLS and CDR2 YYNGEE. This CDR3 is CASSVSTTVNIQYF. In nucleotides, the CDR3 is TGTGCCAGCAGCGTATCGACTACTGTAAACATTCAGTACTTC.

The CDR3 spells CALQGNGNSPLHF. In DNA form, the CDR3 reads TGTGCCTTACAGGGGAACGGAAATTCACCCCTCCACTTT. The chain uses TRBV30 and TRBJ1-6; 7 nucleotides agree with TRBD1. This CDR3 is built from 13 residues. Germline CDR1 and CDR2: GTSNPN and SVGIG (reference sequence). V lost 7 bases to trimming and J lost 7 bases; unmatched junction nucleotides: 7.

The CDR3 protein is CSVAGTSGRAGSYNEQFF. The CDR3 bases are TGCAGCGTGGCCGGGACTAGCGGGAGGGCCGGGTCCTACAATGAGCAGTTCTTC. V usage is TRBV29-1 and J usage is TRBJ2-1; 16 nucleotides align to TRBD2. CDR1 and CDR2 (germline): SQVTM, ANQGSEA. The CDR3 contains 18 residues. The J segment lost 1 base and the V segment lost 6 bases, leaving 9 bases of the junction unmatched.

Only one count was recorded for this clone. This chain connects TRBV28 to TRBJ2-7; 11 positions agree with TRBD2. J lost 7 bases, V lost 1 base, and 6 bases had no gene match. CDR1 is MDHEN, CDR2 SYDVKM, per germline. The CDR3 is 15 amino acids. CDR3 sequence: CASSLLLAGVGEQYF. The CDR3 bases are TGTGCCAGCAGTTTATTACTAGCGGGAGTGGGAGAGCAGTACTTC.

This sequence joins TRBV3-1 (or the pseudogene TRBV3-2) and TRBJ2-3, with D perhaps TRBD1 (6 bases). V lost 3 bases and J 3 bases, leaving 7 bases between the germline ends. The germline V gene has CDR1 LGHDT and CDR2 YNNKEL (reference sequence). This CDR3 has 13 amino acids. CDR3 nucleotides: TGTGCCAGCAGCCAGCAGGGGACAGATACGCAGTATTTT. Amino acid sequence: CASSQQGTDTQYF.

This chain connects TRBV27 to TRBJ2-3; TRBD2 matches at 10 bases. This CDR3 spans 20 amino acids. CDR1 is MNHEY and CDR2 is SMNVEV in the germline V gene (reference sequence). V lost 6 bases and J lost 12; bases outside the gene matches: 30. CDR3 amino acids: CASREGRGETSGPWAIRQYF. DNA for the CDR3: TGTGCCAGCAGAGAAGGGAGGGGAGAGACTAGCGGGCCGTGGGCGATACGCCAGTATTTT.

The chain employs TRBV2 and TRBJ2-7; 8 positions agree with TRBD1. The ends lost 5 bases at V and 2 bases at J; junction bases unmatched: 5. The CDR3 covers 14 residues. Germline V gives CDR1 SNHLY, CDR2 FYNNEI. CDR3 DNA sequence: TGTGCCAGCAGTACCGGGACAGGACCCTACGAGCAGTACTTC. Amino acids: CASSTGTGPYEQYF.

V and J are TRBV18 and TRBJ1-2, with 11 bases fitting TRBD1. J was trimmed by 4 bases and V by 6 bases; bases with no gene match: 7. The CDR3 loop spans 15 amino acids. Germline V gene sequence: CDR1 KGHSH, CDR2 LQKENI. In DNA, the CDR3 is TGTGCCAGCTCGTCAACCGGGACAGGGGGCTATGGCTACACCTTC. It yields the protein CASSSTGTGGYGYTF.

This clone appeared once. The CDR3 coding sequence is TGTGCCACCCGCCCCCGAGGGCACGACACTGAAGCTTTCTTT. Its translation is CATRPRGHDTEAFF. The chain is built from TRBV24-1 and TRBJ1-1, with D hard to call. The CDR3 is 14 residues long. V was shortened by 9 bases and J by 3 bases, with 16 bases between the two germline ends. Germline CDR1 KGHDR, CDR2 SFDVKD.

In this sample, this clone turned up once. This chain connects TRBV15 to TRBJ2-7; 8 bases align to TRBD1. V lost 1 base to trimming and J lost 5 bases; unmatched junction nucleotides: 7. Germline V lookup: CDR1 LNHNV, CDR2 YYDKDF (reference sequence). CDR3 length equals 15 residues. CDR3 region: CATSRAGTGGHEQYF. The CDR3 region has the DNA TGTGCCACCAGCAGAGCCGGGACAGGAGGACACGAGCAGTACTTC.

Notes on this clone: The same CDR3 also results from other DNA sequences found in this sample. The V call is TRBV5-4, the J call TRBJ2-1; 15 positions agree with TRBD2. This CDR3 is built from 16 residues. J was trimmed by 4 bases and V by 4 bases; bases with no gene match: 3. The germline gives CDR1 SGHNT, CDR2 YYREEE (reference sequence). CDR3 DNA sequence: TGTGCCAGCAGCCCCGGGACTAGCGGGAGGTACAATGAGCAGTTCTTC. Its protein is CASSPGTSGRYNEQFF.

The chain links TRBV20-1 to TRBJ1-5; D gene ambiguous. The CDR3 sequence is 15 residues long. With 3 bases removed from V and 2 bases from J, the gap between germline ends came to 14 bases. Germline-derived CDR1 and CDR2 are DFQATT and SNEGSKA (reference sequence). The DNA for the CDR3 is TGCAGTGCTAGTCTTAGAGGGTTCGGCAATCAGCCCCAGCATTTT. Translated, it gives CSASLRGFGNQPQHF.

This rearrangement joins TRBV20-1 to TRBJ2-3; 7 bases line up with TRBD1. The V gene end was trimmed by 6 bases and the J gene end by 7 bases; junction bases not matched to a gene: 4. In germline, CDR1 is DFQATT, CDR2 SNEGSKA (reference sequence). The CDR3 is 11 residues long. CDR3 residues: CSANRGNTQYF. The CDR3, as DNA: TGCAGTGCCAACAGGGGAAATACGCAGTATTTT.

This chain uses TRBV6-5 with TRBJ1-1, with D possibly being TRBD1 (5 bases). The germline gives CDR1 MNHEY, CDR2 SVGAGI. V dropped 4 bases and J dropped 3 bases, with 15 bases sitting between them. CDR3 length: 15 amino acids. In DNA, the CDR3 is TGTGCCAGCAGTTCCCGACTCCTAGGGGACACTGAAGCTTTCTTT. This encodes CASSSRLLGDTEAFF.